This TCR beta chain was found in a study of T-cell reconstitution after alpha-beta-depleted transplantation in children. The CDR3 loop spans 15 amino acids. Germline V gene lookup returns CDR1 MDHEN and CDR2 SYDVKM. The junction had 11 bases not matched to a gene; V was cut back by 7 bases and J by 5 bases. Study results and limitations: It was surviving recipient T cells and thymic progenitors that gave some patients high TCRbeta diversity at day 60. At one year after transplant, newly produced T cells mostly accounted for T-cell counts and diversity. Several hundred expanded graft clones reportedly were the source of alpha-beta T cells about two months after transplant.

About this clonotype itself: Its antigen is unknown.

Researchers prepared the TCRbeta library using unique molecular identifiers, the study reports. TCRdb re-called the PCR reads through MiXCR, storing one row per CDR3 protein. The data contain around 960,000 distinct CDR3 sequences, around 30% of them seen just once; the ten biggest clones take up over 25%. The TCR was taken from a boy under three years old who had a stem cell transplant for SCID, so the T cells may come from the graft donor. The source was PBMCs, mostly from graft donor cells, collected 360 days after TCRalphabeta/CD19-depleted stem cell transplant. V usage is TRBV28 and J usage is TRBJ1-5, with TRBD1 matching over 7 bases. The CDR3 bases are TGTGCCAGCACAAGATCACCGGGACAGTATCAGCCCCAGCATTTT. It specifies CASTRSPGQYQPQHF.